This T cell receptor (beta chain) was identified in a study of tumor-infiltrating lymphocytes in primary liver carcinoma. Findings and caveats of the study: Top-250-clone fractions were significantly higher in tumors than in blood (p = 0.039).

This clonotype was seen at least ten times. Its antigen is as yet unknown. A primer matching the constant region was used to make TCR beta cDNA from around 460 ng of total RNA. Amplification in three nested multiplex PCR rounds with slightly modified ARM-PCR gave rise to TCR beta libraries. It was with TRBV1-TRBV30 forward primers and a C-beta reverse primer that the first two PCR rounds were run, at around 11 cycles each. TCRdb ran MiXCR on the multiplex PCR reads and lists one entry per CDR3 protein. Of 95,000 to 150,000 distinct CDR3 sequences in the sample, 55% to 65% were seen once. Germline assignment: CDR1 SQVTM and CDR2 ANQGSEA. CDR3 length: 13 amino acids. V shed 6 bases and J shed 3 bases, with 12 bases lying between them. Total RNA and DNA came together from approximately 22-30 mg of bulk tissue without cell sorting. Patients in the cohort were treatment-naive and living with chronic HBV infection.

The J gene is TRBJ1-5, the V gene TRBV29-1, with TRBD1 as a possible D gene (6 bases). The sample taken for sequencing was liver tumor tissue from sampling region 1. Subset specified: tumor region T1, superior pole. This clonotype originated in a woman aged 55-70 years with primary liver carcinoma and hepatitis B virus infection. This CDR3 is CSVMDSFNQPQHF. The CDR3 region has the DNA TGCAGCGTGATGGACAGCTTCAATCAGCCCCAGCATTTT.